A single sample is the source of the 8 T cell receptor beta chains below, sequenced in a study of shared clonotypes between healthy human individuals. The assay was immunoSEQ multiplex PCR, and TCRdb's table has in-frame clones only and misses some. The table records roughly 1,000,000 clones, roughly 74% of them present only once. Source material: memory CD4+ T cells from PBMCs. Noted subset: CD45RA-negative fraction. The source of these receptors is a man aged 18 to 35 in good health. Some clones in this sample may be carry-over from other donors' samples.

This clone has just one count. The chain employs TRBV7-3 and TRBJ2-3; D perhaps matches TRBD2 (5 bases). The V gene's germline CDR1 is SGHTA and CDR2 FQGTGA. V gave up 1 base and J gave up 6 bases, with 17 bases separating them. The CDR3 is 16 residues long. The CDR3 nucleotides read TGTGCCAGCAGCTTAATGGCGGGCCGCTCCATGGATACGCAGTATTTT. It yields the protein CASSLMAGRSMDTQYF. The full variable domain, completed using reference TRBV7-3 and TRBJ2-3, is GAGVSQTPSNKVTEKGKYVELRCDPISGHTALYWYRQSLGQGPEFLIYFQGTGAADDSGLPNDRFFAVRPEGSVSTLKIQRTERGDSAVYLCASSLMAGRSMDTQYFGPGTRLTVL.

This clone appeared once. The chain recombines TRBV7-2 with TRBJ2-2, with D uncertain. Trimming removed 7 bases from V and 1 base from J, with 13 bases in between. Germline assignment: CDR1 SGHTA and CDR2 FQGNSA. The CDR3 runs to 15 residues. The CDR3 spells CASTTRLWNTGELFF. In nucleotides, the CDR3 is TGTGCCAGCACTACTCGACTCTGGAACACCGGGGAGCTGTTTTTT.

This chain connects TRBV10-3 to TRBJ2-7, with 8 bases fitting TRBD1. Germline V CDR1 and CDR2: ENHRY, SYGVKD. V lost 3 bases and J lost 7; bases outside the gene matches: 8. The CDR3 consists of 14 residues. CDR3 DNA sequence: TGTGCCATCAGTGAACGCCAGGGGGCGTCGGAGCAGTACTTC. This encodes CAISERQGASEQYF.

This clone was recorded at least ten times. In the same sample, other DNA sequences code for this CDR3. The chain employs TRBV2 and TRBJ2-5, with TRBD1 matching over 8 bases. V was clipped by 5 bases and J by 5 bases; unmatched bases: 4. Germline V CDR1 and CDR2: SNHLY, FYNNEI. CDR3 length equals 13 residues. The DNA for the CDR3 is TGTGCCAGCAGTCCAGGGGGCTCTGAGACCCAGTACTTC. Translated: CASSPGGSETQYF.

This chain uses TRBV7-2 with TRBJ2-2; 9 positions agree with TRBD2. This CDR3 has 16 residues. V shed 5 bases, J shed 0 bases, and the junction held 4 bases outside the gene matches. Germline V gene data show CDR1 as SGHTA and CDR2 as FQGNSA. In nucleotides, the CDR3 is TGTGCCAGCAGCCCCCTAGCGGGAACGAACACCGGGGAGCTGTTTTTT. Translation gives CASSPLAGTNTGELFF.

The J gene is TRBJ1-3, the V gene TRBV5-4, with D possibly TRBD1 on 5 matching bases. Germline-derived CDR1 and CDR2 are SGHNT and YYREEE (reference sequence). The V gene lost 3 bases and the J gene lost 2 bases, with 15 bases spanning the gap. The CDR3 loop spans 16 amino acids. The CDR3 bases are TGTGCCAGCAGCTCAGGGAGGACTTGGGCTGGAAACACCATATATTTT. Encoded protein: CASSSGRTWAGNTIYF.

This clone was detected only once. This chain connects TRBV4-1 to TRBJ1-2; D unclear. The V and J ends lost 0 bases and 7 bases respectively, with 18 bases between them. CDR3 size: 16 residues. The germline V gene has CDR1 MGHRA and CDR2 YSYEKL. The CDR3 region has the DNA TGCGCCAGCAGCCAAGATCGCGGGGTAAGGCGGAGTGGCTACACCTTC. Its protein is CASSQDRGVRRSGYTF.

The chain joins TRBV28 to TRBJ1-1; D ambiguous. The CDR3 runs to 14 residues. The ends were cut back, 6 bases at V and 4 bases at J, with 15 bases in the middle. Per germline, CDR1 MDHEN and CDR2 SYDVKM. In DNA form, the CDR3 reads TGTGCCAGCAGACCAGGCGCGCCGAGCACTGAAGCTTTCTTT. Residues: CASRPGAPSTEAFF.